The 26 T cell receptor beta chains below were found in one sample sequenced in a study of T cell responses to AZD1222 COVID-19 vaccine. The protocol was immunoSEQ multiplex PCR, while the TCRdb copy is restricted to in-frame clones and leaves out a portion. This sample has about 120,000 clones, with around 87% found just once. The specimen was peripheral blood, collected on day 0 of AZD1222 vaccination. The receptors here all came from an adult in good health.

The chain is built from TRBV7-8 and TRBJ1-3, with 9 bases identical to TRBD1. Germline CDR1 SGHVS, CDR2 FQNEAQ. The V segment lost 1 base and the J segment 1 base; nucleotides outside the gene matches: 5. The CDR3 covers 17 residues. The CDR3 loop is CASSLGGTGYSGNTIYF. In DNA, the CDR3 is TGTGCCAGCAGCTTAGGCGGGACAGGGTATTCTGGAAACACCATATATTTT.

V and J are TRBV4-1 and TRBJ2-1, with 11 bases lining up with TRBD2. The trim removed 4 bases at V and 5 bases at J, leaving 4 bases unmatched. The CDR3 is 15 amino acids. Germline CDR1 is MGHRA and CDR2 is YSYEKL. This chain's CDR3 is CASSPGLAANNEQFF. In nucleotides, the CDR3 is TGCGCCAGCAGCCCGGGACTAGCGGCGAACAATGAGCAGTTCTTC.

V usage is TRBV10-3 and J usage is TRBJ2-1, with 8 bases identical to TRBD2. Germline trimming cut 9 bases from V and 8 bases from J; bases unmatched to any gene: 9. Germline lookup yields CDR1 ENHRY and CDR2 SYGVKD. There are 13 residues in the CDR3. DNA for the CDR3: TGTGCCATAACCGGGGGGGCCGGGGATGAGCAGTTCTTC. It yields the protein CAITGGAGDEQFF.

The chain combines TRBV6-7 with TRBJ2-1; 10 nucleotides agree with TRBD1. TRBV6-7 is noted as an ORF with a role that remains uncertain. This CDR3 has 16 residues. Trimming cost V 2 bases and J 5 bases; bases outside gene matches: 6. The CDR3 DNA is TGTGCCAGCAGTTACGCCGACAGGGGGCGCAACAATGAGCAGTTCTTC. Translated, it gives CASSYADRGRNNEQFF.

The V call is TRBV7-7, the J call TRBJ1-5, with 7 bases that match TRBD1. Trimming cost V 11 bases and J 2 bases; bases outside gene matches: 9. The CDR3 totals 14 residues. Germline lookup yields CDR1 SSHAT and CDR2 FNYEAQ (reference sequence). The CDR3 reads CAYKGARGNQPQHF. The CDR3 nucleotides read TGTGCCTATAAGGGGGCGCGTGGCAATCAGCCCCAGCATTTT.

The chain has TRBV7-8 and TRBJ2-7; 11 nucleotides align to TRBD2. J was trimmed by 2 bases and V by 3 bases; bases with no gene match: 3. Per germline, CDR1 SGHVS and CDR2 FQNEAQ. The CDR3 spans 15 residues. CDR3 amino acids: CASSFGSGRAYEQYF. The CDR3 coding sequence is TGTGCCAGCAGCTTCGGTAGCGGGAGGGCCTACGAGCAGTACTTC.

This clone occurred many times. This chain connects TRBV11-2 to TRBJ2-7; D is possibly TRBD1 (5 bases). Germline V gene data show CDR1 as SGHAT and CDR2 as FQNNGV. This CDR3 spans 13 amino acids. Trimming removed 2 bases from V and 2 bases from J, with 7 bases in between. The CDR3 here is CASSLQTAYEQYF. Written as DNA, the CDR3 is TGTGCCAGCAGCTTACAGACAGCCTACGAGCAGTACTTC.

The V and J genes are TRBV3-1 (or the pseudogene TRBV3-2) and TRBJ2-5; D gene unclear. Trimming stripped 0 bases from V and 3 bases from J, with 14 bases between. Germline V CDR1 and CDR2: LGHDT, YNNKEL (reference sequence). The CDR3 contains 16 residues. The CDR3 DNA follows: TGTGCCAGCAGCCAAGATTGGTCTTACAGCAAAGAGACCCAGTACTTC. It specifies CASSQDWSYSKETQYF.

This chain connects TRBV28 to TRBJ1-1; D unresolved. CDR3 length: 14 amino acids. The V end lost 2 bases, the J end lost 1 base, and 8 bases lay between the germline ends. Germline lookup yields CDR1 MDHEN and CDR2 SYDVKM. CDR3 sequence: CASSLIQKNTEAFF. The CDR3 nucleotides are TGTGCCAGCAGTTTAATACAAAAGAACACTGAAGCTTTCTTT.

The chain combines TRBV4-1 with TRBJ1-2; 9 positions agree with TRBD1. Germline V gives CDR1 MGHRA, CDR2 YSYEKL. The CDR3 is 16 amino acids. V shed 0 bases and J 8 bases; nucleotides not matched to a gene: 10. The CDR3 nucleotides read TGCGCCAGCAGCCAAGATATTGGACAGGGGTTAGTCGGCTACACCTTC. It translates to CASSQDIGQGLVGYTF.

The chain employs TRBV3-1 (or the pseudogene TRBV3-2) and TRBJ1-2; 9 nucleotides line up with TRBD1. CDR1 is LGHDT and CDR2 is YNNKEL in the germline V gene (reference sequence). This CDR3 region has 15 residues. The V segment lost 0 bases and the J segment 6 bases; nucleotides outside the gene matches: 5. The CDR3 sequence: CASSQDTDRGHGYTF. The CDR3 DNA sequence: TGTGCCAGCAGCCAAGATACGGACAGGGGCCATGGCTACACCTTC.

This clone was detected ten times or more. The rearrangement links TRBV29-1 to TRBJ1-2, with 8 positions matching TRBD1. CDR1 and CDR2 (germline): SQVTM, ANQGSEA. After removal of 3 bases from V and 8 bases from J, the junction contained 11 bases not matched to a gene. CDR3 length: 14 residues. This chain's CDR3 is CSVDPTGESGGYTF. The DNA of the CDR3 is TGCAGCGTTGATCCGACAGGGGAGAGCGGGGGCTACACCTTC.

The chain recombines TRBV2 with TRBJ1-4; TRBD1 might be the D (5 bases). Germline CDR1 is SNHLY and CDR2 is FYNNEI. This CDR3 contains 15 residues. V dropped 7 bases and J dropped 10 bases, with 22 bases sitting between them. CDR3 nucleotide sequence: TGTGCCAGCAATGGGGGGGGGTCTCGGCTCGGAAAACTGTTTTTT. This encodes CASNGGGSRLGKLFF. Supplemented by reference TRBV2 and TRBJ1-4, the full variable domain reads EPEVTQTPSHQVTQMGQEVILRCVPISNHLYFYWYRQILGQKVEFLVSFYNNEISEKSEIFDDQFSVERPDGSNFTLKIRSTKLEDSAMYFCASNGGGSRLGKLFFGSGTQLSVL.

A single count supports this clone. Here the CDR3 DNA reads TGTGCCAGCAGCTTAACCAGCGGGAATCAAGAGACCCAGTACTTC. Translation gives CASSLTSGNQETQYF. The rearrangement uses TRBV11-2 and TRBJ2-5; 7 bases fit TRBD2. CDR3 size: 15 residues. Germline loops: CDR1 SGHAT, CDR2 FQNNGV. Trimming took 2 bases from V and 2 from J; bases not matched to a gene: 5.

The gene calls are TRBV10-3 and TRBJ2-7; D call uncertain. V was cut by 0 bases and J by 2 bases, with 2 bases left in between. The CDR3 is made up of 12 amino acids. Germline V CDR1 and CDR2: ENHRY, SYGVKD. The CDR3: CAISESAYEQYF. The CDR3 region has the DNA TGTGCCATCAGTGAGTCGGCCTACGAGCAGTACTTC.

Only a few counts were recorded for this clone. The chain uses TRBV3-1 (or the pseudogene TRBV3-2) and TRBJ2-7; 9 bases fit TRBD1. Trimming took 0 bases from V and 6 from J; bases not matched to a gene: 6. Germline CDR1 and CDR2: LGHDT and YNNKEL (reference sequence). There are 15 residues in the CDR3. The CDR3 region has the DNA TGTGCCAGCAGCCAAGAAAGACAGGGGGTCGGCGAGCAGTACTTC. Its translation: CASSQERQGVGEQYF.

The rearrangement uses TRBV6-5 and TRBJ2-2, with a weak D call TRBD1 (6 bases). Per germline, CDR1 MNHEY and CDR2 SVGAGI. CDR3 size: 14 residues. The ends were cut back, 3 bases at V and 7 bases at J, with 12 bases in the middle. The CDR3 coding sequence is TGTGCCAGCAGTTATTCTGGGGGCATCGGGGAGCTGTTTTTT. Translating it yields CASSYSGGIGELFF.

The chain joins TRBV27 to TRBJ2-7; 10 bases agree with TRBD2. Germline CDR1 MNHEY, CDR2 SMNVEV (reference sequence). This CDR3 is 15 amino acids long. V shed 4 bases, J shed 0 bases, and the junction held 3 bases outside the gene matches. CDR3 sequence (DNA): TGTGCCAGCAGTTCGCTAGCGGGAGCCTCCTACGAGCAGTACTTC. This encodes CASSSLAGASYEQYF.

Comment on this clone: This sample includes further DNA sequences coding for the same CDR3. The CDR3 DNA reads as TGTGCCAGCAGCTTGGGCCAGAACTATGGCTACACCTTC. The encoded protein is CASSLGQNYGYTF. V is TRBV7-9 and J is TRBJ1-2; unclear D gene. The CDR3 sequence is 13 residues long. With 3 bases removed from V and 2 bases from J, the gap between germline ends came to 7 bases. Looked up from germline, CDR1 is SEHNR and CDR2 is FQNEAQ (reference sequence).

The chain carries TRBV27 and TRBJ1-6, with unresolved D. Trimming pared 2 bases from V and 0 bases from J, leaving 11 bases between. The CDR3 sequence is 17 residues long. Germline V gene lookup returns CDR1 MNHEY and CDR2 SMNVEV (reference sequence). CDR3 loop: CASSLKVGSSYNSPLHF. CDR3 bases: TGTGCCAGCAGTTTAAAGGTGGGGAGCTCCTATAATTCACCCCTCCACTTT.

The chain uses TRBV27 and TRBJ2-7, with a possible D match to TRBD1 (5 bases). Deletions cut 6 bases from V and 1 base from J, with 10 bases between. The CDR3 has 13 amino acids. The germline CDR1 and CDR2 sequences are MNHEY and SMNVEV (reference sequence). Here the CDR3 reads CASRVTASYEQYF. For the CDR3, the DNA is TGTGCCAGCAGGGTGACAGCATCCTACGAGCAGTACTTC.

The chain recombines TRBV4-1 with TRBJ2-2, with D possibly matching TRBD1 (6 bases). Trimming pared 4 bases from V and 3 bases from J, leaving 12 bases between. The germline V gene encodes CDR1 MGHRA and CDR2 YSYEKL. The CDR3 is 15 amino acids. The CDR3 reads CASSLRGWDTGELFF. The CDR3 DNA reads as TGCGCCAGCAGCCTCAGGGGTTGGGACACCGGGGAGCTGTTTTTT.

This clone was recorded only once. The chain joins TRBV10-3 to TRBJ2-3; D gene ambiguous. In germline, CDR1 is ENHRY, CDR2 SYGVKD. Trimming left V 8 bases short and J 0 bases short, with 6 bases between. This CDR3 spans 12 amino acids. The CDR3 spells CAIGISTDTQYF. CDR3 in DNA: TGTGCCATCGGTATTAGCACAGATACGCAGTATTTT.

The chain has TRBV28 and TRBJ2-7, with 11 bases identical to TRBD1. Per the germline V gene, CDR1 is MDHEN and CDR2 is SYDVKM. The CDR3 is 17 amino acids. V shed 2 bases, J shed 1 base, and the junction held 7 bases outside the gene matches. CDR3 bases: TGTGCCAGCAGTTTAGGGACAGGGGGTAAGCTGTCCTACGAGCAGTACTTC. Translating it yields CASSLGTGGKLSYEQYF.

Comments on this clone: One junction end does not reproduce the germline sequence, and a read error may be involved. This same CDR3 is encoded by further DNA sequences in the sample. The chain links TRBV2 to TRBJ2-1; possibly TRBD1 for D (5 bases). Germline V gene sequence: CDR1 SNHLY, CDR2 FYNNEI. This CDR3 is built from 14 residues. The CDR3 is CASSRQKDVNEQFF. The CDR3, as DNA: TGTGCCAGCAGCCGACAGAAAGATGTCAATGAACAGTTCTTC.

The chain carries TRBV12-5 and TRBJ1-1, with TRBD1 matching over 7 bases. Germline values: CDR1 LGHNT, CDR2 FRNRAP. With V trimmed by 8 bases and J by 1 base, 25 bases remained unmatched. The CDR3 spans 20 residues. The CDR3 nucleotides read TGTGCTAGTTCCCCCCGGGGTCTGAGGGGGCGAAACCCGTCGAACACTGAAGCTTTCTTT. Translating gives CASSPRGLRGRNPSNTEAFF. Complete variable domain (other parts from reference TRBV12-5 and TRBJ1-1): DARVTQTPRHKVTEMGQEVTMRCQPILGHNTVFWYRQTMMQGLELLAYFRNRAPLDDSGMPKDRFSAEMPDATLATLKIQPSEPRDSAVYFCASSPRGLRGRNPSNTEAFFGQGTRLTVV.